The subject of this entry is one TCR beta chain. Its matching antigen is unknown. This sample is drawn from a study of T cell responses to AZD1222 COVID-19 vaccine. Investigators merged groups given second doses at roughly 4 or roughly 12 weeks. This CDR3 has 15 residues. Looked up from germline, CDR1 is MNHEY and CDR2 is SVGAGI. V shed 6 bases and J shed 2 bases, with 14 bases lying between them. Profiled with immunoSEQ multiplex PCR; TCRdb holds only in-frame clones, not every one. The sample has roughly 150,000 clones; about nine tenths are singletons. Study-wide findings and caveats: Nearly half of the spike-specific TCRs reportedly recognize variant regions that carry no mutations. Spike-specific TCR breadth and depth went up after people got two AZD1222 doses.

The receptor's source is an adult who received the AZD1222 COVID-19 vaccine. Here the sequenced sample was peripheral blood, taken 28 days after the second AZD1222 dose. The rearrangement uses TRBV6-5 and TRBJ1-5; D gene ambiguous. CDR3 sequence reads: CASSAMAVGNQPQHF. The CDR3 nucleotides are TGTGCCAGCAGCGCGATGGCTGTGGGCAATCAGCCCCAGCATTTT.